These 9 T cell receptor beta chains were sequenced from one sample in a study of cytomegalovirus exposure and HLA in healthy donors. TCRdb's table, derived via immunoSEQ multiplex PCR, lists solely in-frame clones and lacks some. The repertoire has 150,000 or so clones, roughly 93% of them found once; the top ten carry approximately 1.8%. Sequencing was carried out using PBMCs. These receptors all stem from a man younger than 30 in good health and CMV-seropositive.

The gene calls are TRBV10-3 and TRBJ2-3; 14 bases align to TRBD2. The V gene end was trimmed by 3 bases and the J gene end by 3 bases; junction bases not matched to a gene: 8. Germline loops: CDR1 ENHRY, CDR2 SYGVKD. The CDR3 contains 18 residues. The CDR3 DNA reads as TGTGCCATCAGTGATCTTGGGACTAGCGGGAGTGGGACAGATACGCAGTATTTT. As protein: CAISDLGTSGSGTDTQYF.

The gene calls are TRBV27 and TRBJ2-3; TRBD2 might be the D (7 bases). The CDR3 spans 15 residues. Germline CDR1 MNHEY, CDR2 SMNVEV (reference sequence). The germline V and J ends were trimmed by 2 bases and 2 bases, with 11 bases remaining between them. CDR3 sequence reads: CASSLRGAYTDTQYF. The CDR3 DNA reads TGTGCCAGCAGTTTACGGGGGGCTTACACAGATACGCAGTATTTT.

This chain uses TRBV10-3 with TRBJ1-5; 7 positions match TRBD1. Trimming cost V 8 bases and J 3 bases; bases outside gene matches: 7. The CDR3 is 14 amino acids. Germline CDR1 ENHRY, CDR2 SYGVKD. The CDR3 region is CAIGGQRNNQPQHF. CDR3 in DNA: TGTGCCATCGGGGGACAGAGGAACAATCAGCCCCAGCATTTT.

The chain carries TRBV18 and TRBJ2-5; D remains ambiguous. The germline CDR1 and CDR2 sequences are KGHSH and LQKENI. V was cut by 2 bases and J by 1 base, with 5 bases left in between. This CDR3 is 13 amino acids long. Written as DNA, the CDR3 is TGTGCCAGCTCACCAGCAGGCCAAGAGACCCAGTACTTC. This translates into CASSPAGQETQYF.

The V gene is TRBV21-1, the J gene TRBJ2-7; no DNA check was done on the table's D call, TRBD1. TRBV21-1 is given as a pseudogene. CDR3 size: 15 residues. CDR3 DNA sequence: TGTGCCAGCAGCGTACGGACAGGGAAGCCCTACGAGCAGTACTTC. Protein product: CASSVRTGKPYEQYF.

The chain employs TRBV6-6 and TRBJ2-6; no clear D gene. Germline values: CDR1 MNHNY, CDR2 SVGAGI (reference sequence). V gave up 10 bases and J gave up 4 bases, with 14 bases separating them. The CDR3 loop spans 14 amino acids. CDR3 coding DNA: TGTGCCACCCTCCTGGCTTACGGGGCCAACGTCCTGACTTTC. This encodes CATLLAYGANVLTF.

The chain is built from TRBV27 and TRBJ1-5; 7 positions match TRBD1. The CDR3 totals 18 residues. Germline-derived CDR1 and CDR2 are MNHEY and SMNVEV (reference sequence). Trimming cost V 2 bases and J 0 bases; bases outside gene matches: 10. The DNA of the CDR3 is TGTGCCAGCAGTTTACTCCGGACAGGAGAATATAGCAATCAGCCCCAGCATTTT. Translation gives CASSLLRTGEYSNQPQHF.

V is TRBV5-1 and J is TRBJ2-2; D call uncertain. Trimming took off 0 bases at V and 4 bases at J, with 16 bases between the two ends. There are 17 residues in the CDR3. CDR1 is SGHRS, CDR2 YFSETQ, per germline. Here the CDR3 reads CASSLGRLSRGTGELFF. CDR3 bases: TGCGCCAGCAGCTTGGGACGTCTTTCCCGAGGCACCGGGGAGCTGTTTTTT.

This chain's CDR3 is CASSEFYREETQYF. The CDR3, as DNA: TGTGCCAGCAGTGAGTTCTACAGGGAAGAGACCCAGTACTTC. The rearrangement joins TRBV2 to TRBJ2-5, with a tentative D call TRBD1 (6 bases). The CDR3 contains 14 residues. Germline V gene sequence: CDR1 SNHLY, CDR2 FYNNEI. Deletions cut 3 bases from V and 3 bases from J, with 11 bases between.